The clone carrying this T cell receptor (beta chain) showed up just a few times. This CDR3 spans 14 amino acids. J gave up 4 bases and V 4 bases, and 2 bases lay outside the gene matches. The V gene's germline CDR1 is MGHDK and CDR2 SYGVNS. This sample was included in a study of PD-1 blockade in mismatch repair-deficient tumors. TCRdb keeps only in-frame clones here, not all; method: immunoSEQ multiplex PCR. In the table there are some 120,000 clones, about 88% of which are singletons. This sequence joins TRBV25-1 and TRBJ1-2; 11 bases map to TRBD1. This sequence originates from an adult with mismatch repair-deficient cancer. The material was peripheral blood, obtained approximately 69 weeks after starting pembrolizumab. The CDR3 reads CASSAGTGGYGYTF. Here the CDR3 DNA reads TGTGCCAGCAGTGCCGGGACAGGGGGCTATGGCTACACCTTC.